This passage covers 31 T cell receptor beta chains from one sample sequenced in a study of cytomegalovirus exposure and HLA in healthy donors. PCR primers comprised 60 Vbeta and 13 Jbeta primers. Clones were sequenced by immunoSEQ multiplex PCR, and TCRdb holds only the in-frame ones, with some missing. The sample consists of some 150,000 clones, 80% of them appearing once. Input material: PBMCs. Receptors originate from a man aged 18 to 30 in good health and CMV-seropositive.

The CDR3, as DNA: TGTGCCAGCAGCGTAGGGGTGGACAGGAGGACAGATACGCAGTATTTT. Translated, it gives CASSVGVDRRTDTQYF. The genes are TRBV9 and TRBJ2-3; 7 bases fit TRBD1. V shed 0 bases, J shed 3 bases, and the junction held 7 bases outside the gene matches. CDR3 length: 16 residues. CDR1 is SGDLS and CDR2 is YYNGEE in the germline V gene.

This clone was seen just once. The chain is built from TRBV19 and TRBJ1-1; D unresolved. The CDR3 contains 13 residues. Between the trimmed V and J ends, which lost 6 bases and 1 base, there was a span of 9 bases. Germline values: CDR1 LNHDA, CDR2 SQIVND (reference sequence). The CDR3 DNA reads TGTGCCAGTAGCCTAGGGAGGAACACTGAAGCTTTCTTT. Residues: CASSLGRNTEAFF.

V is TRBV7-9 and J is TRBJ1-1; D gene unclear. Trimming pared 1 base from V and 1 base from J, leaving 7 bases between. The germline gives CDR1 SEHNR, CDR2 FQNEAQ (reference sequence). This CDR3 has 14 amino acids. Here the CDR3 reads CASSLDVRNTEAFF. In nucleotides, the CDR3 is TGTGCCAGCAGCTTAGACGTCAGGAACACTGAAGCTTTCTTT.

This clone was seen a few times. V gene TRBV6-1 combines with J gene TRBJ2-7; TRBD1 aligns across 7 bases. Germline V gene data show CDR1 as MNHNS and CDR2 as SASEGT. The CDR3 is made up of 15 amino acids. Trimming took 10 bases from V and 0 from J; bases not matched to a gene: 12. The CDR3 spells CAIFIPRQGSYEQYF. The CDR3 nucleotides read TGTGCCATCTTCATCCCAAGACAGGGCTCCTACGAGCAGTACTTC.

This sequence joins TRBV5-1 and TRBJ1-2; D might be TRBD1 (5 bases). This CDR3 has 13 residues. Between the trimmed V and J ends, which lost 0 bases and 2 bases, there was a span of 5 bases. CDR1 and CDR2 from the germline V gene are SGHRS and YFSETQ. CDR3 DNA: TGCGCCAGCAGCTTGGACAGGAACTATGGCTACACCTTC. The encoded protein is CASSLDRNYGYTF.

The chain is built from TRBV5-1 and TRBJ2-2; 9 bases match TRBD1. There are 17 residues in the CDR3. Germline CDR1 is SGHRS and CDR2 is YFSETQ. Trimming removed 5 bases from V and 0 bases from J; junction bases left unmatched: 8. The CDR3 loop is CASRSRRDRANTGELFF. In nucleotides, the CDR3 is TGCGCCAGCAGGAGCCGGCGGGACAGGGCGAACACCGGGGAGCTGTTTTTT.

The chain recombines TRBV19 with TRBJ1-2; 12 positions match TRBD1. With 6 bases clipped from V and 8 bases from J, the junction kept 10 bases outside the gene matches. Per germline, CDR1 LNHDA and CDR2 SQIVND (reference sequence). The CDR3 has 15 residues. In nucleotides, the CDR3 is TGTGCCAGTAGCAGTCTGGGACAGGGGGCGAGAGGCTACACCTTC. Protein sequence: CASSSLGQGARGYTF.

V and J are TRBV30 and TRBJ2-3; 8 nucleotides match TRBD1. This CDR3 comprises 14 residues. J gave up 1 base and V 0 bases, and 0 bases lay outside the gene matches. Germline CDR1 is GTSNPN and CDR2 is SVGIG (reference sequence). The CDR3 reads CAWSVTGGTDTQYF. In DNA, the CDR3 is TGTGCCTGGAGTGTGACAGGGGGCACAGATACGCAGTATTTT.

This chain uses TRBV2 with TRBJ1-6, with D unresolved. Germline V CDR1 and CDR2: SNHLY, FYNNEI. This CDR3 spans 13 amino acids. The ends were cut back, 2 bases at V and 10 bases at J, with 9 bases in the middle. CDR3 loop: CASSESVRSPLHF. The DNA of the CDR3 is TGTGCCAGCAGTGAATCGGTACGATCACCCCTCCACTTT.

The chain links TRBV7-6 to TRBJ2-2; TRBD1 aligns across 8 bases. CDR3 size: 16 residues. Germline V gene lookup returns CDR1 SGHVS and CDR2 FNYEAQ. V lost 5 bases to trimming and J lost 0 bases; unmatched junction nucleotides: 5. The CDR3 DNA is TGTGCCAGCAGCCCCAGGGGACAGGCGAACACCGGGGAGCTGTTTTTT. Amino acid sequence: CASSPRGQANTGELFF.

The CDR3 bases are TGTGCCAGCAGCTTAAGTTATCAGACCGGGGAGCTGTTTTTT. Translation: CASSLSYQTGELFF. This chain joins TRBV7-6 and TRBJ2-2, with no clear D. Between the trimmed V and J ends, which lost 2 bases and 5 bases, there was a span of 9 bases. The CDR3 is 14 amino acids. CDR1 and CDR2 from the germline V gene are SGHVS and FNYEAQ.

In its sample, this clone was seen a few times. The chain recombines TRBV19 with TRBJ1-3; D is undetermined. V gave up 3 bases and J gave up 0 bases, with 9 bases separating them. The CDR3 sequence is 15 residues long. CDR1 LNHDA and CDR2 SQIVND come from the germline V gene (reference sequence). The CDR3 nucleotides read TGTGCCAGTAGTATCAGCTGGAGCTCTGGAAACACCATATATTTT. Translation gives CASSISWSSGNTIYF.

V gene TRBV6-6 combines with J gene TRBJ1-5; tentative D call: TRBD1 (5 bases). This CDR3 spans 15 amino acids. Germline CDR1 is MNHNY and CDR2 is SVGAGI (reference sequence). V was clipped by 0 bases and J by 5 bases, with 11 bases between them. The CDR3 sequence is CASSYSGQGHQPQHF. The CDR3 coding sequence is TGTGCCAGCAGTTACTCGGGGCAGGGCCATCAGCCCCAGCATTTT.

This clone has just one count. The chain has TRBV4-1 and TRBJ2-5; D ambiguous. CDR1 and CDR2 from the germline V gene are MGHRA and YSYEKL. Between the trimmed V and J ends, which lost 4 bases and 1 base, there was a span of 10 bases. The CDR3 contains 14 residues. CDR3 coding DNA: TGCGCCAGCAGCCCAAGTGGCCCCCAAGAGACCCAGTACTTC. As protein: CASSPSGPQETQYF.

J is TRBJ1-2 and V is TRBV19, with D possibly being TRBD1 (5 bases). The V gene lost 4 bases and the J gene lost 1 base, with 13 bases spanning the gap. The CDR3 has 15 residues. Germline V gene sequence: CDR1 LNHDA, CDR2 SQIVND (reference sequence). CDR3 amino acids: CASSSQGNFNYGYTF. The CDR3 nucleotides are TGTGCCAGTAGTAGCCAGGGAAACTTTAACTATGGCTACACCTTC.

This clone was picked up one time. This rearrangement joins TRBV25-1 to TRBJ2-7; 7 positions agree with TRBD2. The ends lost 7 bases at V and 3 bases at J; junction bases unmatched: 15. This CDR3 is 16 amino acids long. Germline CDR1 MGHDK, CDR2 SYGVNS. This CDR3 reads CASKASGRIKGYEQYF. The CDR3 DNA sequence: TGTGCCAGCAAAGCTAGCGGCCGCATTAAGGGCTACGAGCAGTACTTC.

CDR3 protein: CASSYSAGSYEQYF. For the CDR3, the DNA is TGTGCCAGCAGTTACTCGGCAGGGTCCTACGAGCAGTACTTC. The chain has TRBV6-6 and TRBJ2-7, with D perhaps TRBD1 (5 bases). The CDR3 loop spans 14 amino acids. V was clipped by 0 bases and J by 1 base, with 7 bases between them. Germline V gives CDR1 MNHNY, CDR2 SVGAGI (reference sequence).

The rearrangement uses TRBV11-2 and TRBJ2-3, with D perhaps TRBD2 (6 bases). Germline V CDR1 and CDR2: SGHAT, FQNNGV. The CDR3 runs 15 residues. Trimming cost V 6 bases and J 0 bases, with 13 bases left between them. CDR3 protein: CASSRLGGSTDTQYF. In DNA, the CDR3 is TGTGCCAGCAGTCGGTTGGGAGGTAGCACAGATACGCAGTATTTT.

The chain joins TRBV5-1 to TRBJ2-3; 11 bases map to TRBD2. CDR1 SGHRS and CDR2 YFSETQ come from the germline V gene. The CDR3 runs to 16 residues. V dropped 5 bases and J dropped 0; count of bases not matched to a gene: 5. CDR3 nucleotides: TGCGCCAGCAGGCGGGGACTAGCGGAAAGCACAGATACGCAGTATTTT. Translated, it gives CASRRGLAESTDTQYF.

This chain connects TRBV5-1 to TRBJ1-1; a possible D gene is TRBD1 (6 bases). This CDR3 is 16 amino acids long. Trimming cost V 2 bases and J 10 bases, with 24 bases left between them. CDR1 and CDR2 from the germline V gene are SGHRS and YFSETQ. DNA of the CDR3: TGCGCCAGCAGCTTTAGGTTCTTAGGGGGGGAGGTCGGAGCTTTCTTT. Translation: CASSFRFLGGEVGAFF.

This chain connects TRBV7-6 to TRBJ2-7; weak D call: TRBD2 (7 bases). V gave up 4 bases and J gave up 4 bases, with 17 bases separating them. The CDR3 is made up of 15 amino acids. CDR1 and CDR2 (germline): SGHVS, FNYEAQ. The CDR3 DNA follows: TGTGCCAGCAGCTCGACCGGGGGGCCCATGTACGAGCAGTACTTC. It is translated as CASSSTGGPMYEQYF.

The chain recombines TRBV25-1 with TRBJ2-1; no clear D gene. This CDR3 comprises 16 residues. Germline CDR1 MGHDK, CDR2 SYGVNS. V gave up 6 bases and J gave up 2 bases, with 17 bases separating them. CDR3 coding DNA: TGTGCCAGCAGCCCGAGCTACGGTCTCCCCTACAATGAGCAGTTCTTC. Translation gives CASSPSYGLPYNEQFF.

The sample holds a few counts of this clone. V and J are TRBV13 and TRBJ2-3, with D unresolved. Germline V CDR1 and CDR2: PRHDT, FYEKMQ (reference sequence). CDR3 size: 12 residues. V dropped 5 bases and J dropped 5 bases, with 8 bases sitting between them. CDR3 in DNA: TGTGCCAGCAGCACCACCGGAGATACGCAGTATTTT. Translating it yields CASSTTGDTQYF.

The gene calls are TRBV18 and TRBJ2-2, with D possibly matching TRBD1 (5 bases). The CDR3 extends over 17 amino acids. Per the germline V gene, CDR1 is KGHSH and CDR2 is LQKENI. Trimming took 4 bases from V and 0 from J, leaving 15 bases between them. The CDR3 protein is CASSLRGHQANTGELFF. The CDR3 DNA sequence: TGTGCCAGCTCACTCAGAGGACATCAGGCGAACACCGGGGAGCTGTTTTTT. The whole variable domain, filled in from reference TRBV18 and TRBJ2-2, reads NAGVMQNPRHLVRRRGQEARLRCSPMKGHSHVYWYRQLPEEGLKFMVYLQKENIIDESGMPKERFSAEFPKEGPSILRIQQVVRGDSAAYFCASSLRGHQANTGELFFGEGSRLTVL.

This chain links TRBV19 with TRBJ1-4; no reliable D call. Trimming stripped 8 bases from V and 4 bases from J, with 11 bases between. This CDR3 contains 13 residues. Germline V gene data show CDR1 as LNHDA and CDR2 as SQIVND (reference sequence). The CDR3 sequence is CASAGVGNEKLFF. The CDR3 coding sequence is TGTGCCAGTGCGGGAGTCGGTAATGAAAAACTGTTTTTT.

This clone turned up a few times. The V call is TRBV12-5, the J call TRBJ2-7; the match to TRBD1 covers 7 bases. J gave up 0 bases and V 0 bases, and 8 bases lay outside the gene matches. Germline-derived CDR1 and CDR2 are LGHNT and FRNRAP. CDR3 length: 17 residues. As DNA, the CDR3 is TGTGCTAGTGGTTTGGTAACAGGGACAGCCGACTCCTACGAGCAGTACTTC. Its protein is CASGLVTGTADSYEQYF.

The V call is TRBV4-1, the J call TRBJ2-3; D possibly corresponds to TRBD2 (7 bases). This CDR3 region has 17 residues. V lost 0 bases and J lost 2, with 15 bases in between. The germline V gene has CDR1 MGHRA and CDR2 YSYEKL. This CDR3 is CASSQDLSRGLTDTQYF. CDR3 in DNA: TGCGCCAGCAGCCAAGATTTATCGCGGGGGCTCACAGATACGCAGTATTTT.

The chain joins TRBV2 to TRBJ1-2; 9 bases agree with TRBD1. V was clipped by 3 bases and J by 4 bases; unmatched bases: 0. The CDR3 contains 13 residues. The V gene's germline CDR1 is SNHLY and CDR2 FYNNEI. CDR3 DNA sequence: TGTGCCAGCAGTGAGGGACAGGGCTATGGCTACACCTTC. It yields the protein CASSEGQGYGYTF.

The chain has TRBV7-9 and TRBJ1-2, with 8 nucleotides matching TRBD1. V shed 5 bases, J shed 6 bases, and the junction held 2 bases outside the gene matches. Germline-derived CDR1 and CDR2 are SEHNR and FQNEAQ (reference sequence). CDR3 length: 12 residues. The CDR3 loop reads CASSAGGHGYTF. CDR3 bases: TGTGCCAGCAGCGCAGGGGGCCATGGCTACACCTTC.

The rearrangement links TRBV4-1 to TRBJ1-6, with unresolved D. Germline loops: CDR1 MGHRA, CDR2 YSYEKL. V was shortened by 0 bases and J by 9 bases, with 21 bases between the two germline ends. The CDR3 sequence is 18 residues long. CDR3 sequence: CASSQDGRREWWVSPLHF. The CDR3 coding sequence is TGCGCCAGCAGCCAAGATGGGCGGAGGGAATGGTGGGTTTCACCCCTCCACTTT.

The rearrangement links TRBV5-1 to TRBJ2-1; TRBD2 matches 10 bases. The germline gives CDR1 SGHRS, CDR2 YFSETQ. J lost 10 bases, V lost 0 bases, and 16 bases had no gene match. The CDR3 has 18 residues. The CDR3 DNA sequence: TGCGCCAGCAGCTTGGAGGACAGAGCGGGAGGGCCTCCTGGGGAGCAGTTCTTC. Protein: CASSLEDRAGGPPGEQFF.